This T cell receptor beta chain was found in a study of beta chain features in type 1 diabetes. Study-wide background: Healthy donors and patients showed comparable age, gender and cell yields.

This clone was observed a few times. Its matching antigen is unknown. Sequenced material consisted of expressed TCRB transcripts (all of the isolated RNA was reverse transcribed). TCRdb's table, derived via immunoSEQ multiplex PCR, lists solely in-frame clones and lacks some. This table holds about 650,000 clones, around an eighth found once. V gave up 0 bases and J gave up 5 bases, with 7 bases separating them. The germline gives CDR1 LGHNA, CDR2 YNFKEQ. The CDR3 consists of 13 residues. Findings of the study overall: With patients and controls alike, PCR might favor shorter templates to an equal degree. Type 1 diabetes patients showed fewer insertions and more deletions at VDJ junctions. Moderately but significantly shorter TCRB CDR3s were found in Type 1 diabetes patients in all four CD4+ subsets.

The chain carries TRBV4-2 and TRBJ1-2, with D uncertain. The sequenced sample consisted of naive CD4+ T cells from blood. The receptor's source is a man aged 25-45 years with type 1 diabetes. CDR3 sequence reads: CASSQDMGYGYTF. For the CDR3, the DNA is TGTGCCAGCAGCCAAGATATGGGTTATGGCTACACCTTC.